This T cell receptor (beta chain) was captured in a study of regulatory T cells. Study-level findings and limits: Hydrophobic residues at CDR3 positions 6 and 7 were enriched in conventional CD4+ T cells of CD3G-deficient patients. In patients, unique TRB V-J pairs were restricted and V/J usage skewed, especially in Tregs.

This clone was seen only once. Its antigen is currently unknown. Patients, 2 to 39 years old, had expanded memory T-cell proportions. The primer mix had 52 TRBV and 13 TRBJ primers. Using immunoSEQ multiplex PCR, the repertoire was profiled, and TCRdb retains in-frame clones only, with some absent. The table lists some 30,000 clones, over 90% of them singletons. This clonotype was obtained from a child aged 2 to 10 with CD3G deficiency. The source material was conventional CD4+ T cells sorted from blood.

In nucleotides, the CDR3 is TGCGCCAGCAGCTTCACGGGAGGTACGAGGGCCGGGGAGACCCAGTACTTC. It specifies CASSFTGGTRAGETQYF. This rearrangement joins TRBV5-1 to TRBJ2-5, with TRBD2 matching 7 bases. Germline V lookup: CDR1 SGHRS, CDR2 YFSETQ. This CDR3 region has 17 residues. Losses at the gene ends were 2 bases for V and 5 bases for J; bases not matched to a gene: 15.